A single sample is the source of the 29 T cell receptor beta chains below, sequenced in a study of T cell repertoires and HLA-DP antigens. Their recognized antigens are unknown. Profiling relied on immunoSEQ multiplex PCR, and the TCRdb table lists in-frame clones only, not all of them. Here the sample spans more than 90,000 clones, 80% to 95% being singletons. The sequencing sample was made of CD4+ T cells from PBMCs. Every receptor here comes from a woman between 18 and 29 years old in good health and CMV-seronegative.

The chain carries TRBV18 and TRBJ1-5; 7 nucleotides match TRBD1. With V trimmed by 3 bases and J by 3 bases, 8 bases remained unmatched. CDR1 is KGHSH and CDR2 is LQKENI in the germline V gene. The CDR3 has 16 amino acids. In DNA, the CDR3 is TGTGCCAGCTCACCCTCCGGGGACAGACCCAATCAGCCCCAGCATTTT. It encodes CASSPSGDRPNQPQHF.

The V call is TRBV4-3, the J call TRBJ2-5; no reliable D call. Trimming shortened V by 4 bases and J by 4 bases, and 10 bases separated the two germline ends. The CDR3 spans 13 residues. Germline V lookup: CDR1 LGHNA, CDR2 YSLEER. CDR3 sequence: CASSPARGETQYF. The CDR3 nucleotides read TGCGCCAGCAGCCCGGCGCGTGGAGAGACCCAGTACTTC.

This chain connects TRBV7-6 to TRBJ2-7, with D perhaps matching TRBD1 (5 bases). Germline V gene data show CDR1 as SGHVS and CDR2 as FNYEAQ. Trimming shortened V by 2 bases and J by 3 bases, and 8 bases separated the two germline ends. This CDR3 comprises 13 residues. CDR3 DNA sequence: TGTGCCAGCAGCTTATTAGGGGACTACGAGCAGTACGTC. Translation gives CASSLLGDYEQYV.

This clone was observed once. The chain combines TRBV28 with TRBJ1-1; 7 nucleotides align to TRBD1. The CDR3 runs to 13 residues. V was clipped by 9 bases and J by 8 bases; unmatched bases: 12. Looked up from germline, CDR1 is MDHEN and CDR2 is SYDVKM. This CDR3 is CASYPRGGQEAFF. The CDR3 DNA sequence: TGTGCCAGTTACCCCCGGGGGGGACAGGAAGCTTTCTTT.

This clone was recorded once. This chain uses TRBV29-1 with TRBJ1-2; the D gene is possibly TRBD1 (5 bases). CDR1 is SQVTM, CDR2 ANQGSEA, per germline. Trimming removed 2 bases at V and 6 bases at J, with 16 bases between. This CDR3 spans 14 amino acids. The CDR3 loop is CSVELVSGINGYTF. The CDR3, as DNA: TGCAGCGTTGAATTGGTGTCAGGGATAAATGGCTACACCTTC.

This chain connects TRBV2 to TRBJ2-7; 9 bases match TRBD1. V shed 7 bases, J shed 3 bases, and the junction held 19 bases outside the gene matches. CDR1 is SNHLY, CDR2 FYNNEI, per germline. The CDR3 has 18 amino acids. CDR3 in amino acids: CASNPGQGLSKRVYEQYF. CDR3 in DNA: TGTGCCAGCAATCCGGGACAGGGACTATCGAAAAGGGTCTACGAGCAGTACTTC.

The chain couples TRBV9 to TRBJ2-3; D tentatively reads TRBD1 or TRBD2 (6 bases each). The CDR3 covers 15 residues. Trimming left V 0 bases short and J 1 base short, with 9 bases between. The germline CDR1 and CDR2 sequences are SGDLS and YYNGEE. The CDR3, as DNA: TGTGCCAGCAGCGTAGTTGGGGGGCGCACAGATACGCAGTATTTT. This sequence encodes CASSVVGGRTDTQYF.

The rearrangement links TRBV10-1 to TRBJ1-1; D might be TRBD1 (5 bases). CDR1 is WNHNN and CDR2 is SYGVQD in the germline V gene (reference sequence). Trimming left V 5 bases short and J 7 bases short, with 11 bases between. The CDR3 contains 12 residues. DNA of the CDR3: TGCGCCAGCAGTCCCGGGGCCGGTGAAGCTTTCTTT. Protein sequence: CASSPGAGEAFF.

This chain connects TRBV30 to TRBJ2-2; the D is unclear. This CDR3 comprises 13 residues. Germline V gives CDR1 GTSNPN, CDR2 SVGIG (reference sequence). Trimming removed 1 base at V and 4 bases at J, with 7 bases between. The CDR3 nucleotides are TGTGCCTGGAGTGCAGGAGCCACCGGGGAGCTGTTTTTT. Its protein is CAWSAGATGELFF.

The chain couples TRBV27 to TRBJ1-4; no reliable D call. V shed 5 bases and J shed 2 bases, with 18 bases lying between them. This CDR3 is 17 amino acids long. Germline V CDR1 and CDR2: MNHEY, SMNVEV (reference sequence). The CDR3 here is CASSPPLSLGTNEKLFF. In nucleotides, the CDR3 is TGTGCCAGCAGTCCCCCCCTCAGTTTGGGGACTAATGAAAAACTGTTTTTT.

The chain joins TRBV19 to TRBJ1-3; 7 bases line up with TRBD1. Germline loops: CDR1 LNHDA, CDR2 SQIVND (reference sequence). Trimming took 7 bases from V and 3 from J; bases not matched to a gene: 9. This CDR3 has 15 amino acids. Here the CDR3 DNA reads TGTGCCAGTAACGATCGAGGGGACAGTGGAAACACCATATATTTT. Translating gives CASNDRGDSGNTIYF.

CDR3 region: CASLQGRRTGELFF. The DNA of the CDR3 is TGTGCCAGCCTACAGGGGCGGAGGACCGGGGAGCTGTTTTTT. The rearrangement links TRBV19 to TRBJ2-2; 7 bases line up with TRBD1. V shed 9 bases, J shed 5 bases, and the junction held 9 bases outside the gene matches. Germline V gene sequence: CDR1 LNHDA, CDR2 SQIVND (reference sequence). The CDR3 sequence is 14 residues long.

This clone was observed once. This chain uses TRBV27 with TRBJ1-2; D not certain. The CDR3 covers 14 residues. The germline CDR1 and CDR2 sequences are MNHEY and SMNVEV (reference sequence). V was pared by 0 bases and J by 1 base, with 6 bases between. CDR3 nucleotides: TGTGCCAGCAGTTTATCCTACAGTAACTATGGCTACACCTTC. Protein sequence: CASSLSYSNYGYTF.

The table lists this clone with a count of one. The CDR3 DNA is TGTGCCAGCTCACCGAGACGGGGAAATGAGCAGTTCTTC. The encoded protein is CASSPRRGNEQFF. This rearrangement joins TRBV18 to TRBJ2-1, with a possible D match to TRBD2 (5 bases). V was cut by 3 bases and J by 7 bases, with 10 bases left in between. Looked up from germline, CDR1 is KGHSH and CDR2 is LQKENI. The CDR3 loop spans 13 amino acids.

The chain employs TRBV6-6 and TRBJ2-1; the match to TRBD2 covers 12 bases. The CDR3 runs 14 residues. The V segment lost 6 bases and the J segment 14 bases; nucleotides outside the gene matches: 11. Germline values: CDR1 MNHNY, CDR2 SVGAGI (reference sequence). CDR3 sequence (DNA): TGTGCCAGCAGCCCCAGACTAGCGGGAGCTTCTGAGTTCTTC. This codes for CASSPRLAGASEFF.

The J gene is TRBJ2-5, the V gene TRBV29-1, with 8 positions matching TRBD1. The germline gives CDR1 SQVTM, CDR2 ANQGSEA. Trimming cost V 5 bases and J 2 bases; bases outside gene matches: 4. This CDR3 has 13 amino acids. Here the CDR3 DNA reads TGCAGCGTTAGCAGGGGGCGGCAAGAGACCCAGTACTTC. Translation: CSVSRGRQETQYF.

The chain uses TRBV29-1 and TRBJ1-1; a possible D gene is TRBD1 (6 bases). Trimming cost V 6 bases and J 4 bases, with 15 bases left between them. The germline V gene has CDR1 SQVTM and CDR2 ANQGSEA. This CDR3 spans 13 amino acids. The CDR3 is CSVAGGLVTEAFF. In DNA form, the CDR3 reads TGCAGCGTGGCTGGGGGCTTAGTCACTGAAGCTTTCTTT. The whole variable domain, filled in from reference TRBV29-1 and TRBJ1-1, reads SAVISQKPSRDICQRGTSLTIQCQVDSQVTMMFWYRQQPGQSLTLIATANQGSEATYESGFVIDKFPISRPNLTFSTLTVSNMSPEDSSIYLCSVAGGLVTEAFFGQGTRLTVV.

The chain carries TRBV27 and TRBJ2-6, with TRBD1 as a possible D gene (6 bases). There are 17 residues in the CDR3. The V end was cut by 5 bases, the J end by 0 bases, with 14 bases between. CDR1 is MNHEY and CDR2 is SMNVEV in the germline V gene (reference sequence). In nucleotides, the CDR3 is TGTGCCAGCAGTCCAACAGGGATATTCTCTGGGGCCAACGTCCTGACTTTC. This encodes CASSPTGIFSGANVLTF.

CDR3 nucleotide sequence: TGTGCCAGCAGCTTGACGCCGGGACGGACTAACTATGGCTACACCTTC. It specifies CASSLTPGRTNYGYTF. The chain combines TRBV7-2 with TRBJ1-2; possibly TRBD1 for D (5 bases). V lost 3 bases and J 0 bases, leaving 14 bases between the germline ends. Germline loops: CDR1 SGHTA, CDR2 FQGNSA. The CDR3 sequence is 16 residues long.

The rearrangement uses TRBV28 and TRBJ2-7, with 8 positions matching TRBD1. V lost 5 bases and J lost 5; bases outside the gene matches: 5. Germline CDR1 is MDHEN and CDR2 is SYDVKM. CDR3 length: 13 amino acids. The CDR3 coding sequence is TGTGCCAGCAGTCCTTCGGACAGGGACGAGCAGTACGTC. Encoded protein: CASSPSDRDEQYV.

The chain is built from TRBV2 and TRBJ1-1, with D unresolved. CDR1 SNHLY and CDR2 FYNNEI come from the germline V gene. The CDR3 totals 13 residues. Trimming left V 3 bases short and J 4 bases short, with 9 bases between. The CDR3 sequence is CASSEEVGTEAFF. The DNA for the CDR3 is TGTGCCAGCAGTGAGGAAGTGGGCACTGAAGCTTTCTTT.

The CDR3 bases are TGTGCCAGCAGTTACCAGACAGGACCTGAAGCTTTCTTT. Its protein product is CASSYQTGPEAFF. The V gene is TRBV6-5, the J gene TRBJ1-1; a weak D match, TRBD1 (6 bases). V was cut by 2 bases and J by 6 bases, with 10 bases left in between. The CDR3 covers 13 residues. The germline CDR1 and CDR2 sequences are MNHEY and SVGAGI.

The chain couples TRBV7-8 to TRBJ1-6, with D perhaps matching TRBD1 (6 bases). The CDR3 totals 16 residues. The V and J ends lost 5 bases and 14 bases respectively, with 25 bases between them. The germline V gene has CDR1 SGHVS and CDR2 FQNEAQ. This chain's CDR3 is CASSPMPGAGRVALHF. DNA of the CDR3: TGTGCCAGCAGCCCGATGCCAGGGGCAGGCCGAGTGGCCCTCCACTTT.

CDR3: CASTSRTLLYTF. In nucleotides, the CDR3 is TGTGCCAGCACCTCGAGGACCTTGCTCTACACCTTC. The chain links TRBV28 to TRBJ1-2; no clear D. The CDR3 runs 12 residues. Looked up from germline, CDR1 is MDHEN and CDR2 is SYDVKM. Between the trimmed V and J ends, which lost 7 bases and 10 bases, there was a span of 16 bases.

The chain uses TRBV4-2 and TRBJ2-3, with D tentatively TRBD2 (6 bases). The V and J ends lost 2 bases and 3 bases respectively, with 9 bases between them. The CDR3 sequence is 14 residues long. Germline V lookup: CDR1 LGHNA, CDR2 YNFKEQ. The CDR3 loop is CASSQLALTDTQYF. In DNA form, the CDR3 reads TGTGCCAGCAGCCAACTAGCGCTAACAGATACGCAGTATTTT.

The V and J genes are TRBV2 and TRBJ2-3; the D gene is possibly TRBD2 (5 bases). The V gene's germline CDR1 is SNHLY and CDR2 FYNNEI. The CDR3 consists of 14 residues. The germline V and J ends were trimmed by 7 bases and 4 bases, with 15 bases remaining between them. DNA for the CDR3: TGTGCCAGCACCAGAAGGGCGGGTTCAGATACGCAGTATTTT. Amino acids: CASTRRAGSDTQYF.

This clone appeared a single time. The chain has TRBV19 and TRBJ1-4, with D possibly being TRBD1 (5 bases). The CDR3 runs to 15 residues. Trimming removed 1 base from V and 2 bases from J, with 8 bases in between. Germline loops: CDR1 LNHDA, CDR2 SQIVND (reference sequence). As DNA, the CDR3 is TGTGCCAGTAGTATAGCTGGGGGGACTAATGAAAAACTGTTTTTT. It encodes CASSIAGGTNEKLFF.

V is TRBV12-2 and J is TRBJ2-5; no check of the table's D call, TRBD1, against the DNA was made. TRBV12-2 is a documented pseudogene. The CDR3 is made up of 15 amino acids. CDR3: CASRLDQIKQETQYF. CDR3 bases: TGTGCAAGTCGCTTAGACCAGATCAAACAAGAGACCCAGTACTTC.

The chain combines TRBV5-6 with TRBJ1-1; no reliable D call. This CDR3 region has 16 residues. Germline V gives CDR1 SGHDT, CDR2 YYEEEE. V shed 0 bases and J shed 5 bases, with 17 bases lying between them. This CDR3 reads CASSLGGGPTTTEAFF. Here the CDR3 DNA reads TGTGCCAGCAGCTTGGGGGGTGGGCCTACCACGACTGAAGCTTTCTTT.